The text below deals with one T cell receptor (beta chain). What it recognizes is unknown. The CDR3 is made up of 22 amino acids. The sample is drawn from a study of circulating and synovial CD4+ cells in juvenile arthritis. Libraries were prepared by immunoSEQ multiplex PCR; TCRdb keeps only in-frame clonotypes and omits some of them. The sample records 30,000 to 40,000 clones, about 95% being singletons. General study results and limits: These repertoires were less diverse than bulk blood CD4 repertoires. CPL versus bulk CD4 samples: T cell genome counts differed by at least an order of magnitude. Circulating pathogenic-like and bulk T cells looked alike by Vbeta family usage.

Sequenced samples came from active juvenile idiopathic arthritis patients. The origin of this receptor is a human donor with juvenile idiopathic arthritis. The rearrangement uses TRBV12-1 and TRBJ2-7; TRBD2 reflects the table's D call only, with no check against the DNA. TRBV12-1 is termed a pseudogene. Specimen: CD4+ T cells from blood. In nucleotides, the CDR3 is TGTGCCAGCAGGGCAAACCACGATAGGGGACTAGCGGTTTGGAGCCCATCCTACGAGCAGTACTTC. Residues: CASRANHDRGLAVWSPSYEQYF.